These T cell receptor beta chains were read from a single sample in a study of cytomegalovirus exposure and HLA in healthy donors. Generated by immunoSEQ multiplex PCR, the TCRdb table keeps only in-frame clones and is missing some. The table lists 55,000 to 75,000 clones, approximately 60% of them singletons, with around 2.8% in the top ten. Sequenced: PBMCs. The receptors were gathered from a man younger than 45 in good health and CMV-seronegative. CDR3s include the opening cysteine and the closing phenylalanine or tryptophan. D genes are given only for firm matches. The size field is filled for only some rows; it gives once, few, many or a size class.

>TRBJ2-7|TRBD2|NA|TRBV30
TGTGCCGGAGCGGGGGGGCCCTACGAGCAGTACTTC
CAGAGGPYEQYF
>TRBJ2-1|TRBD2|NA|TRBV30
TGTGCCTGGAGTACCTATCATGGGCTAGCGGGGGGCAATGAGCAGTTCTTC
CAWSTYHGLAGGNEQFF
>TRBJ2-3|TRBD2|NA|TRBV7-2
TGTGCCAGCAGCTTCGTCTCCAGCGGGGGACATACGCAGTATTTT
CASSFVSSGGHTQYF
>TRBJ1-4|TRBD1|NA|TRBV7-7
TGTGCCAGCAGCCTGGGACAGGGAAGTGAAAAACTGTTTTTT
CASSLGQGSEKLFF
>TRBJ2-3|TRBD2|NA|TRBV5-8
TGTGCCAGCAGCTCGGGACTAGCGGGGGGAACAGATACGCAGTATTTT
CASSSGLAGGTDTQYF
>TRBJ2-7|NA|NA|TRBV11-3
TGTGCCAGCTCGGGGGGCCACTCCTACGAGCAGTACTTC
CASSGGHSYEQYF
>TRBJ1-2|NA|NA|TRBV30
TGTGCCTGGAGTGTATCCAGGGATAGAACCCACTACACCTTC
CAWSVSRDRTHYTF
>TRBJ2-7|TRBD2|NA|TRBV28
TGTGCCAGCAGTTGGGCTAGGGAGGGCCCCTACGAGCAGTACTTC
CASSWAREGPYEQYF
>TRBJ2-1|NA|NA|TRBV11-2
TGTGCCAGCAGCTTAGACCTCGGGAGTTTCAATGAGCAGTTCTTC
CASSLDLGSFNEQFF
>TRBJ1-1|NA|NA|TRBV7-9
TGTGCCATGGCGGCGTTGCGCACTGAAGCTTTCTTT
CAMAALRTEAFF
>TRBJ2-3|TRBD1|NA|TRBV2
TGTGCCAGCAGTGTTCGTGGGACAGGGGGCACAGATACGCAGTATTTT
CASSVRGTGGTDTQYF
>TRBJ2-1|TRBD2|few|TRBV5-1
TGCGCCAGCAGCTTGGACGGGGGGGCCGGCAATGAGCAGTTCTTC
CASSLDGGAGNEQFF
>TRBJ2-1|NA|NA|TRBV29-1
TGCAGCGTTGACTCTAGACTGAGCCTCAATGAGCAGTTCTTC
CSVDSRLSLNEQFF
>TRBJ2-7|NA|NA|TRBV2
TGTGCCAGCAGTCAGCGCCAACCCGAGCAGTACTTC
CASSQRQPEQYF
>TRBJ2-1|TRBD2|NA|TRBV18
TGTGCCAGCTCACGTGCGCTAGCGGGGGGGGACAATGAGCAGTTCTTC
CASSRALAGGDNEQFF
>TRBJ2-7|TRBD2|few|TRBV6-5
TGTGCCAGCAGTGTTAGCGGGGCCAGCTCCTACGAGCAGTACTTC
CASSVSGASSYEQYF
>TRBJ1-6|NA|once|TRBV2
TGTGCCAGCAGTGAAGACACAGGAGCGAATAATTCACCCCTCCACTTT
CASSEDTGANNSPLHF
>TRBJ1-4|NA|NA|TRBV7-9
TGTGCCAGCAGCTTCAGCGGGGTTGGGGAAAAACTGTTTTTT
CASSFSGVGEKLFF
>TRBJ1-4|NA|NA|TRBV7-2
TGTGCCAGCAGCTCGGCCGGGACACGAAGTAATGAAAAACTGTTTTTT
CASSSAGTRSNEKLFF
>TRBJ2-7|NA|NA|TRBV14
TGTGCCAGCAGCGCGGGGCCAACCGGACCGACAGTTTACGAGCAGTACTTC
CASSAGPTGPTVYEQYF
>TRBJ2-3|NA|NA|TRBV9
TGTGCCAGCAGTGAGGGTGGCACAGATACGCAGTATTTT
CASSEGGTDTQYF
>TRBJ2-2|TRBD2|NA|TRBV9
TGTGCCAGCAGCGAGCGGGGGACGAACACCGGGGAGCTGTTTTTT
CASSERGTNTGELFF
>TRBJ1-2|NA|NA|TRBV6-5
TGTGCCAGCAGTTACCCGGGGGGTGGTGGCTACACCTTC
CASSYPGGGGYTF
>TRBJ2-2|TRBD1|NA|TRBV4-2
TGTGCCAGCAGCCCCGTTCCAGGGGGCAACACCGGGGAGCTGTTTTTT
CASSPVPGGNTGELFF
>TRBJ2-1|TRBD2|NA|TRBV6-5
TGTGCCAGCAGTCCCGGACTAGGACTCTACAATGAGCAGTTCTTC
CASSPGLGLYNEQFF
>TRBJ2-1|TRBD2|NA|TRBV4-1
TGCGCCAGCAGCCAGAGGGCCGGACAGCGGGGGTACAATGAGCAGTTCTTC
CASSQRAGQRGYNEQFF
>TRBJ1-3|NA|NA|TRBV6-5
TGTGCCAGCAGTTACTCGGAGGAAGAGGGAAACACCATATATTTT
CASSYSEEEGNTIYF
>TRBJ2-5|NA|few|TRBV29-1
TGCAGCGTTGGGGTCCCAGGGGCTATCCAGTACTTC
CSVGVPGAIQYF
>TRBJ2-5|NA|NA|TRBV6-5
TGTGCCAGCAGACCGCCGGGACAAGAGACCCAGTACTTC
CASRPPGQETQYF
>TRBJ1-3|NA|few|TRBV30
TGTGCCTGGAGCTACACAGGAGTCTCTGGAAACACCATATATTTT
CAWSYTGVSGNTIYF
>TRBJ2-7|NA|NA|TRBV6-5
TGTGCCAGCAGCTATCAGGCTATTAGCTCCTACGAGCAGTACTTC
CASSYQAISSYEQYF